This T cell receptor (beta chain) was identified in a study of T cell repertoires in cytomegalovirus infection. Study in general: Both a matching HLA type and CMV infection were indicated by public TCR beta signatures.

To note about this clonotype: The antigen is undetermined.

TCRdb used MiXCR to reprocess the reads, holding one entry per CDR3 protein. The table shows roughly 78,000 distinct CDR3 sequences, with around 37% occurring only once. Study outcomes and limitations: Across the ex vivo response, the dominant clonotypes were HLA-C-restricted CMV-specific TCR beta clonotypes.

The sequence derives from a human donor in good health (CMV status not recorded). Some clones in this sample may be carry-over from other donors' samples. This specimen consisted of CD8+ T cells from cultured PBMCs, obtained from culture after CMV antigen stimulation.

The CDR3 loop reads CAAVRGLNYGYTF. CDR3 bases: TGTGCCGCCGTCCGGGGTTTAAACTATGGCTACACCTTC. The genes are TRBV6-5 and TRBJ1-2; D gene unclear. V lost 11 bases and J 2 bases, leaving 15 bases between the germline ends. The CDR3 is made up of 13 amino acids. Germline V gives CDR1 MNHEY, CDR2 SVGAGI.